This TCR beta chain was observed in a study of T cell responses to AZD1222 COVID-19 vaccine. Study-wide results and limits: Increased Spike-specific TCR breadth and depth were observed after two AZD1222 doses. Donors in the cohort were predominantly white British and more often female, and clonal diversity was possibly underestimated.

Data came from immunoSEQ multiplex PCR; TCRdb stores just in-frame clones and leaves some out. The sample lists around 260,000 clones; over 85% were seen once. The CDR3 sequence is 15 residues long. Per germline, CDR1 GTSNPN and CDR2 SVGIG (reference sequence). The junction had 14 bases not matched to a gene; V was cut back by 5 bases and J by 8 bases. To note about this clone: Its antigen remains unknown.

The chain couples TRBV30 to TRBJ2-1; 8 bases are a match to TRBD2. This sequence was found in an adult in good health. The input for sequencing was peripheral blood, taken on day 0 of AZD1222 vaccination. CDR3 nucleotides: TGTGCCTGGGCTCAGGCGCTAGCGGGCGTGGATGAGCAGTTCTTC. Its translation is CAWAQALAGVDEQFF.